Listed here are 10 T cell receptor beta chains from one sample, sequenced in a study of blood T cell repertoires in COVID-19. TCRdb keeps only in-frame clones here, not all; method: immunoSEQ multiplex PCR. The sample lists 110,000 or so clones; 81% were seen once. What was sequenced was peripheral blood. These receptors were obtained from a man in his forties or fifties with acute or convalescent COVID-19.

V is TRBV5-1 and J is TRBJ2-2; TRBD1 matches 10 bases. Trimming took 5 bases from V and 4 from J; bases not matched to a gene: 8. The length of the CDR3 is 16 residues. CDR1 and CDR2 (germline): SGHRS, YFSETQ. The CDR3 nucleotides read TGCGCCAGCAGTCAAGGCGACAGGGGGCGCACCGGGGAGCTGTTTTTT. It encodes CASSQGDRGRTGELFF.

This clone turned up a few times. The V and J genes are TRBV10-3 and TRBJ1-5, with TRBD1 identical over 8 bases. The germline V gene encodes CDR1 ENHRY and CDR2 SYGVKD. Trimming took 10 bases from V and 1 from J; bases not matched to a gene: 3. There are 13 residues in the CDR3. The CDR3 protein is CASRQGSNQPQHF. CDR3 bases: TGTGCCAGCAGACAGGGGAGCAATCAGCCCCAGCATTTT.

The rearrangement links TRBV9 to TRBJ1-4; D perhaps matches TRBD1 (5 bases). There are 15 residues in the CDR3. The V and J ends lost 3 bases and 3 bases respectively, with 12 bases between them. Per the germline V gene, CDR1 is SGDLS and CDR2 is YYNGEE. CDR3 sequence (DNA): TGTGCCAGCAGCGCGTTTGGGGGGTCTAATGAAAAACTGTTTTTT. It codes for CASSAFGGSNEKLFF.

V usage is TRBV28 and J usage is TRBJ1-1; tentative D call: TRBD1 (5 bases). Trimming removed 5 bases from V and 9 bases from J, with 19 bases in between. Germline CDR1 and CDR2: MDHEN and SYDVKM. There are 14 residues in the CDR3. The DNA for the CDR3 is TGTGCCAGCAGTCCATCCCTGGGGACTTGGCAAGCTTTCTTT. As protein: CASSPSLGTWQAFF.

The chain has TRBV6-5 and TRBJ1-5; the D is unclear. V gave up 6 bases and J gave up 0 bases, with 12 bases separating them. Per the germline V gene, CDR1 is MNHEY and CDR2 is SVGAGI. This CDR3 spans 15 amino acids. The CDR3 spells CASRADINSNQPQHF. DNA for the CDR3: TGTGCCAGCAGGGCGGATATTAATAGCAATCAGCCCCAGCATTTT.

This clone showed up just once. The CDR3 loop is CASSSSGVGDPETQYF. As DNA, the CDR3 is TGTGCCAGCAGTTCCTCGGGGGTGGGGGACCCGGAGACCCAGTACTTC. The chain carries TRBV27 and TRBJ2-5; maybe TRBD2 (6 bases). CDR1 MNHEY and CDR2 SMNVEV come from the germline V gene (reference sequence). The CDR3 totals 16 residues. Deletions cut 4 bases from V and 5 bases from J, with 20 bases between.

This sequence joins TRBV28 and TRBJ1-5; 9 bases align to TRBD1. The germline V gene has CDR1 MDHEN and CDR2 SYDVKM. The ends lost 6 bases at V and 1 base at J; junction bases unmatched: 7. The CDR3 is made up of 16 amino acids. This chain's CDR3 is CASSFLGTGSNQPQHF. The CDR3 coding sequence is TGTGCCAGCAGCTTCCTAGGGACAGGGAGCAATCAGCCCCAGCATTTT. Full variable domain (outside the CDR3, taken from reference TRBV28 and TRBJ1-5): DVKVTQSSRYLVKRTGEKVFLECVQDMDHENMFWYRQDPGLGLRLIYFSYDVKMKEKGDIPEGYSVSREKKERFSLILESASTNQTSMYLCASSFLGTGSNQPQHFGDGTRLSIL.

This clone came up a few times. The chain couples TRBV6-6 to TRBJ1-1; 8 bases agree with TRBD1. The V gene end was trimmed by 7 bases and the J gene end by 6 bases; junction bases not matched to a gene: 13. Per the germline V gene, CDR1 is MNHNY and CDR2 is SVGAGI (reference sequence). The CDR3 totals 15 residues. The CDR3 protein is CASTDSGQGRAEAFF. The CDR3 DNA follows: TGTGCCAGCACCGACTCCGGACAGGGTAGGGCTGAAGCTTTCTTT.

This CDR3 is CASKYEEVNTEAFF. The CDR3 nucleotides read TGTGCCAGCAAGTATGAGGAAGTGAACACTGAAGCTTTCTTT. V and J are TRBV2 and TRBJ1-1; D is unresolved. The V end was cut by 7 bases, the J end by 0 bases, with 12 bases between. The CDR3 has 14 residues. CDR1 is SNHLY and CDR2 is FYNNEI in the germline V gene.

The V gene is TRBV4-1, the J gene TRBJ1-2; D might be TRBD1 (5 bases). The CDR3 totals 15 residues. Trimming took 1 base from V and 0 from J, leaving 9 bases between them. The V gene's germline CDR1 is MGHRA and CDR2 YSYEKL. CDR3 amino acids: CASSQAGGSNYGYTF. In DNA, the CDR3 is TGCGCCAGCAGCCAAGCCGGGGGGTCTAACTATGGCTACACCTTC.